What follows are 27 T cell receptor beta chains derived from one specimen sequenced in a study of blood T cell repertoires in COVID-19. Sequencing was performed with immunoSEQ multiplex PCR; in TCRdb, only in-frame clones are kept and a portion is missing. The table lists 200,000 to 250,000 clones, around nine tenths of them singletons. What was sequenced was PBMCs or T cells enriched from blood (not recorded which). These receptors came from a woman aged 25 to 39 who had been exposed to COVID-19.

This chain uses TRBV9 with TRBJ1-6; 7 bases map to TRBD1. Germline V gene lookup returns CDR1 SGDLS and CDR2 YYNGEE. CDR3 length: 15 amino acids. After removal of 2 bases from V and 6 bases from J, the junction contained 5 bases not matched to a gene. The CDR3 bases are TGTGCCAGCAGCGTCACCGGGACAGTTAATTCACCCCTCCACTTT. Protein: CASSVTGTVNSPLHF.

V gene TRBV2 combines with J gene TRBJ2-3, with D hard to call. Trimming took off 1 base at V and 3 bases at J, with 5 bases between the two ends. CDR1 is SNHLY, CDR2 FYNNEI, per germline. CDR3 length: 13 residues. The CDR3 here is CASSEEITDTQYF. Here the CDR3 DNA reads TGTGCCAGCAGTGAAGAAATAACAGATACGCAGTATTTT.

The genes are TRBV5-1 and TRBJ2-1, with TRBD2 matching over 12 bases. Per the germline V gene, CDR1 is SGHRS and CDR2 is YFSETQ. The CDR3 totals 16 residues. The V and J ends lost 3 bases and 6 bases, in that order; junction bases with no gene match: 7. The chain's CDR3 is CASSWRTSGNSNEQFF. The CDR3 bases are TGCGCCAGCAGCTGGAGGACTAGCGGGAACTCCAATGAGCAGTTCTTC.

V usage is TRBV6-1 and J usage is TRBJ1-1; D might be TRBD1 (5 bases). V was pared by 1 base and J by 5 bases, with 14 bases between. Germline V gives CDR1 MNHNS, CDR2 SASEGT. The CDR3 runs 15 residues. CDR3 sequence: CASSEGLRGGTEAFF. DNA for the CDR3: TGTGCCAGCAGTGAAGGGTTAAGGGGAGGGACTGAAGCTTTCTTT.

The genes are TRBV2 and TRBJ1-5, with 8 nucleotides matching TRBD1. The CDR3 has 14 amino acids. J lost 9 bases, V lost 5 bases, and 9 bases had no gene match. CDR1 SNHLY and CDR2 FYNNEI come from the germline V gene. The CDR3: CASSSDRGVRPQHF. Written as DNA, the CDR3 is TGTGCCAGCAGTAGTGACAGGGGAGTAAGGCCCCAGCATTTT.

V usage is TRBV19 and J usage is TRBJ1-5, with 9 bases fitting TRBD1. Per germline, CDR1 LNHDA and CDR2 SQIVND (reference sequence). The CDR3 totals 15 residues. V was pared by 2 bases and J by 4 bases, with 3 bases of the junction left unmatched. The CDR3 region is CASSILGQGNQPQHF. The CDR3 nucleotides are TGTGCCAGTAGTATATTGGGACAGGGTAATCAGCCCCAGCATTTT.

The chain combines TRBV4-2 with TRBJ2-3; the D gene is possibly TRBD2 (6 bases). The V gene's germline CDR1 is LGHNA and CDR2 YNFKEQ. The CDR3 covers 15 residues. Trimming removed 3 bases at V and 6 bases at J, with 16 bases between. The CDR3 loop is CASSHGGIRRDTQYF. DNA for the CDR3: TGTGCCAGCAGCCATGGAGGGATCCGCAGGGATACGCAGTATTTT.

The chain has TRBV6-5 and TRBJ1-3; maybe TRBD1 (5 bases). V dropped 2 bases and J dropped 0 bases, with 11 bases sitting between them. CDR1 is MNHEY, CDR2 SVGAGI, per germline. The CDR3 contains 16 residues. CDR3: CASSYPGGLSGNTIYF. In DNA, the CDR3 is TGTGCCAGCAGTTACCCCGGGGGTCTCTCTGGAAACACCATATATTTT.

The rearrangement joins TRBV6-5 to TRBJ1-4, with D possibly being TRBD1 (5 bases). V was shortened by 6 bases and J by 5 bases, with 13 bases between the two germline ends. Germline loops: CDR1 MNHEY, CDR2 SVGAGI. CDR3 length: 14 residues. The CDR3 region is CASRDQRGNEKLFF. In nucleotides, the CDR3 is TGTGCCAGCAGGGACCAACGGGGGAATGAAAAACTGTTTTTT.

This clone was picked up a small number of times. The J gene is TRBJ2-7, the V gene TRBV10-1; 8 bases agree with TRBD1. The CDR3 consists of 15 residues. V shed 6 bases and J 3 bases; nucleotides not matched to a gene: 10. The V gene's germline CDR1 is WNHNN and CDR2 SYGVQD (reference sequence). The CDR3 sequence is CASSKKTGEHYEQYF. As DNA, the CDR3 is TGCGCCAGCAGCAAGAAGACAGGGGAGCACTACGAGCAGTACTTC.

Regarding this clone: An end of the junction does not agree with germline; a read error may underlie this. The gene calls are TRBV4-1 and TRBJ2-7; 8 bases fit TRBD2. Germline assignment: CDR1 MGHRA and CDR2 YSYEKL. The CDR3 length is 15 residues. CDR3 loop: CARSPRGGLDYEQYF. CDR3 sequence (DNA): TGCGCCCGCAGTCCCCGGGGGGGCCTAGACTACGAGCAGTACTTC.

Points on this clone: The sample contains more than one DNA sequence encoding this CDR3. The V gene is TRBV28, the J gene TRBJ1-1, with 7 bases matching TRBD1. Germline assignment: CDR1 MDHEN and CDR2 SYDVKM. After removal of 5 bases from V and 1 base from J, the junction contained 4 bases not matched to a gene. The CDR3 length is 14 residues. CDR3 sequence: CASSPGDRNTEAFF. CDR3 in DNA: TGTGCCAGCAGTCCTGGGGACAGGAACACTGAAGCTTTCTTT.

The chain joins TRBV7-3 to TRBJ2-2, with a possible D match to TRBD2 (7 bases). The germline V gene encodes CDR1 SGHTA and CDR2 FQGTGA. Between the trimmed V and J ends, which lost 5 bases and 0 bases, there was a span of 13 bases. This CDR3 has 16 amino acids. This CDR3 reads CASSPGGAPNTGELFF. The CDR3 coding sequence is TGTGCCAGCAGCCCTGGGGGGGCCCCGAACACCGGGGAGCTGTTTTTT.

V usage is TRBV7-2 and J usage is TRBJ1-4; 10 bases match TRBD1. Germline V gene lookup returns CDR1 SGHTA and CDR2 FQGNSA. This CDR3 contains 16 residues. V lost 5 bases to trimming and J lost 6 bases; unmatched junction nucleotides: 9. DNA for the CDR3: TGTGCCAGCAGCCCAGACCCCGGGACAGGGGATGAAAAACTGTTTTTT. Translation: CASSPDPGTGDEKLFF.

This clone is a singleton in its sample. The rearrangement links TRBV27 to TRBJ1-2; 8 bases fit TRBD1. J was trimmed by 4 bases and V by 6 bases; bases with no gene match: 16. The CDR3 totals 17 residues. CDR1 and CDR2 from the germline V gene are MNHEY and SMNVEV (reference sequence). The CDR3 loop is CASRKTLPGGTGYGYTF. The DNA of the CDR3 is TGTGCCAGCAGAAAAACCCTACCAGGGGGCACGGGCTATGGCTACACCTTC.

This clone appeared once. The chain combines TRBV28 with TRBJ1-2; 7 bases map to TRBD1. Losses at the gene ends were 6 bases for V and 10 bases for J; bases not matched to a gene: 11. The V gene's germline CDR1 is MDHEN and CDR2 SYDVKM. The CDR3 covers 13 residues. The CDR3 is CASRGGPTIFYTF. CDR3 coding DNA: TGTGCCAGCAGAGGGGGCCCAACTATATTCTACACCTTC.

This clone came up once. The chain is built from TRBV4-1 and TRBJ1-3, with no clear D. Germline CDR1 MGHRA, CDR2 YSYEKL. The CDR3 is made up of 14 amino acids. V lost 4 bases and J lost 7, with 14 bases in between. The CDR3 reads CASSPDSFTNTIYF. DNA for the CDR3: TGCGCCAGCAGCCCGGACTCCTTTACGAACACCATATATTTT.

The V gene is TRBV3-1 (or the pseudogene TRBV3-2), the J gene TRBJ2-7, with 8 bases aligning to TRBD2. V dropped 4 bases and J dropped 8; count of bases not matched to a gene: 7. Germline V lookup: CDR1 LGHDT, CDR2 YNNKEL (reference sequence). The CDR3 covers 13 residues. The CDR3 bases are TGTGCCAGCAGCCCCAGCGGGAGCGGCAAGCAGTACTTC. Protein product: CASSPSGSGKQYF.

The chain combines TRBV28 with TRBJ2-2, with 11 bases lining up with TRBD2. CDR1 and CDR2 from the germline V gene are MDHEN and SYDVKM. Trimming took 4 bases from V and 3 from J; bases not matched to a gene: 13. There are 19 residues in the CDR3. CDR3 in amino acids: CASSSPYSGRAYDTGELFF. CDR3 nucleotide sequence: TGTGCCAGCAGTTCCCCGTATAGCGGGAGGGCCTATGACACCGGGGAGCTGTTTTTT.

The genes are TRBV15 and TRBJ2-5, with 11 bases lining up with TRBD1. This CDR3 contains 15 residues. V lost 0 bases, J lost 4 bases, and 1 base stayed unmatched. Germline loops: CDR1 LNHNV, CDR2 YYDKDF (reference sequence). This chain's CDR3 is CATSREGTGGETQYF. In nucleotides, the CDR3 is TGTGCCACCAGCAGAGAGGGGACAGGGGGAGAGACCCAGTACTTC.

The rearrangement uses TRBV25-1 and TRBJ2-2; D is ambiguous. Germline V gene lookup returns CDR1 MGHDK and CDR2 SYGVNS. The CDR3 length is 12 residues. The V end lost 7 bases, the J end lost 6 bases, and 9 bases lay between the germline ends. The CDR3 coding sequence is TGTGCCAGCACCATGTCAGCCGGGGAGCTGTTTTTT. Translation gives CASTMSAGELFF.

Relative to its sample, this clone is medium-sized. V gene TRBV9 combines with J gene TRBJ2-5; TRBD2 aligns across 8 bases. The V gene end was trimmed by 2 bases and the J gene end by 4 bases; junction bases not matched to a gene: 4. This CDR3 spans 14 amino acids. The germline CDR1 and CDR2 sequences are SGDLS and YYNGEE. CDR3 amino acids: CASSVSAGGETQYF. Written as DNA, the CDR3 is TGTGCCAGCAGCGTGAGTGCGGGAGGAGAGACCCAGTACTTC.

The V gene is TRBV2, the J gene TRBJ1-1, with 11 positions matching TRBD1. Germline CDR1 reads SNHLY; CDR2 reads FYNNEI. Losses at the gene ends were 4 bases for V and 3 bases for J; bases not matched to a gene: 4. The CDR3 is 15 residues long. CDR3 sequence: CASSVRDRGDTEAFF. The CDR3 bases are TGTGCCAGCAGTGTTCGGGACAGGGGGGACACTGAAGCTTTCTTT.

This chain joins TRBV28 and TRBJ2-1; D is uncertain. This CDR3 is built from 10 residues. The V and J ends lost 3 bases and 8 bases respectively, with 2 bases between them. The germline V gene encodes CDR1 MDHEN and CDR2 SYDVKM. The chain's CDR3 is CASSFDEQFF. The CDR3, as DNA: TGTGCCAGCAGTTTCGATGAGCAGTTCTTC.

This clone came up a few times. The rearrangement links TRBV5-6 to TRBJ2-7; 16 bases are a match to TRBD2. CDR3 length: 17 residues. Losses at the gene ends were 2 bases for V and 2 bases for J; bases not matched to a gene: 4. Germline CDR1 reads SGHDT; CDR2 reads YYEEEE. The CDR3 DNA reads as TGTGCCAGCAGCTTCTCGGGACTAGCGGGAGGGGCCTACGAGCAGTACTTC. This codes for CASSFSGLAGGAYEQYF.

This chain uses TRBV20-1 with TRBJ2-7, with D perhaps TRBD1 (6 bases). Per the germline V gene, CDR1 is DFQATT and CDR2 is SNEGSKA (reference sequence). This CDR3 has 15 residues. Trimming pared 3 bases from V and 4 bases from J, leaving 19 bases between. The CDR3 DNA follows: TGCAGTGCTAGTCCGCTCTCAGGGGCTCCATACGAGCAGTACTTC. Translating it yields CSASPLSGAPYEQYF.

CDR3 sequence reads: CAWSEAGTSGRAGQFF. The CDR3 DNA is TGTGCCTGGAGTGAAGCCGGGACTAGCGGGAGGGCCGGGCAGTTCTTC. The rearrangement joins TRBV30 to TRBJ2-1, with 16 bases aligning to TRBD2. The V gene's germline CDR1 is GTSNPN and CDR2 SVGIG (reference sequence). V lost 1 base and J lost 12; bases outside the gene matches: 9. The CDR3 is made up of 16 amino acids. The entire variable domain, with the rest obtained from reference TRBV30 and TRBJ2-1, is as follows: SQTIHQWPATLVQPVGSPLSLECTVEGTSNPNLYWYRQAAGRGLQLLFYSVGIGQISSEVPQNLSASRPQDRQFILSSKKLLLSDSGFYLCAWSEAGTSGRAGQFFGPGTRLTVL.